The present T cell receptor beta chain was sequenced within a study of CD8 T cells in Susac syndrome. An input of roughly 0.5 to 1 ug of RNA was subjected to reverse transcription using random hexamers. TCRdb recomputed calls from the immunoSEQ multiplex PCR reads with MiXCR, one row per CDR3 protein. The profile shows approximately 190,000 distinct CDR3 sequences, approximately 93% of them singletons. The CDR3 sequence is 13 residues long. Per germline, CDR1 SGDLS and CDR2 YYNGEE. V lost 6 bases to trimming and J lost 6 bases, with 12 bases between them. CD8+ and CD4+ blood T cells underwent TCR beta sequencing.

Sequenced sample: CD4+ T cells from PBMCs. The J gene is TRBJ2-2, the V gene TRBV9; D gene unclear. This TCR derives from a human donor in good health. As DNA, the CDR3 is TGTGCCAGCACCTTCCAGGCGGCCGGGGAGCTGTTTTTT. This gives the protein CASTFQAAGELFF.